These T cell receptor beta chains were read from a single sample in a study of T-cell reconstitution after alpha-beta-depleted transplantation in children. TCRdb used MiXCR to reprocess the PCR reads, holding one entry per CDR3 protein. The sample has some 300,000 distinct CDR3 sequences; about 9.5% are singletons. The specimen was PBMCs, collected before TCRalphabeta/CD19-depleted stem cell transplant. The source of these receptors is a boy under three years old with acute myeloid leukemia, due to receive a stem cell transplant. Both conserved end residues are part of each CDR3. A D gene is named only where the DNA matches it firmly. Size is omitted from some rows. Given values are once, few, many or a class for expanded clones.

TRBJ2-2	TRBD1	TRBV14	-	TGTGCCAGCAGCCAAGCCGGCGGGACAGGACGGCTGTTTTTT	CASSQAGGTGRLFF
TRBJ2-1	TRBD2	TRBV10-3	few	TGTGCCATCAGTGTAGAGCGGGGGGGTTGGAATGAGCAGTTCTTC	CAISVERGGWNEQFF
TRBJ2-2	TRBD1	TRBV3-1	many	TGTGCCAGCAGCCCTCGACAGGGTAGGAACACCGGGGAGCTGTTTTTT	CASSPRQGRNTGELFF
TRBJ2-5	-	TRBV10-3	many	TGTGCCATCAGTGAGTCGGCCCCACAGGGCGGGGAGACCCAGTACTTC	CAISESAPQGGETQYF
TRBJ2-7	-	TRBV5-1	few	TGCGCCAGCAGCCCCCGACAGGACACCTCCTACGAGCAGTACTTC	CASSPRQDTSYEQYF
TRBJ2-3	TRBD1	TRBV30	few	TGTGCCTGGAGTACGGGACAGGGGGCGACAGATACGCAGTATTTT	CAWSTGQGATDTQYF
TRBJ1-1	-	TRBV29-1	many	TGCAGCGTTGAGCAGCAAGCTTTCTTT	CSVEQQAFF
TRBJ2-2	-	TRBV4-3	many	TGCGCCAGCAGCCAAGGGCGGTCGGAACTGAACACCGGGGAGCTGTTTTTT	CASSQGRSELNTGELFF
TRBJ2-7	-	TRBV7-2	-	TGTGCCAGCAGGGTGGGGAACGAGCAGTACTTC	CASRVGNEQYF
TRBJ1-2	-	TRBV14	many	TGTGCCAGCAGCCAAAGCGGCAGGCCCTATGGCTACACCTTC	CASSQSGRPYGYTF
TRBJ1-4	TRBD1	TRBV28	-	TGTGCCAGCAGCGCGGGACAGGTTTATGAAAAACTGTTTTTT	CASSAGQVYEKLFF
TRBJ2-7	-	TRBV18	few	TGTGCCAGCTCCCCTTATGGCGGTTCCTACGAGCAGTACTTC	CASSPYGGSYEQYF
TRBJ2-5	TRBD1	TRBV27	few	TGTGCCAGCAGTCCATCCCGGGACAGATGGGAGACCCAGTACTTC	CASSPSRDRWETQYF
TRBJ2-5	TRBD1	TRBV5-1	few	TGCGCCACCCGACAGGGACACTCCTTTTGGTACCAAGAGACCCAGTACTTC	CATRQGHSFWYQETQYF
TRBJ1-1	-	TRBV5-6	many	TGTGCCACCTCGGGATTGTTCGGTCTAAACACTGAAGCTTTCTTT	CATSGLFGLNTEAFF
TRBJ1-1	TRBD1	TRBV20-1	many	TGCAGTGCTAGAGATCAGGCTCTCTTGACAGGGGGCGGTGAAGCTTTCTTT	CSARDQALLTGGGEAFF
TRBJ2-5	-	TRBV12-3/TRBV12-4	many	TGTGCCAGCAGTTCGTTCCAAGAGACCCAGTACTTC	CASSSFQETQYF
TRBJ2-3	-	TRBV5-7	many	TGTGCCAGCAGCTTTTTCCCCACAGATACGCAGTATTTT	CASSFFPTDTQYF
TRBJ2-2	TRBD2	TRBV4-2	many	TGTGCCAGCAGCCCGAGGGAGCGGGGGCCCTACACCGGGGAGCTGTTTTTT	CASSPRERGPYTGELFF
TRBJ2-5	-	TRBV5-1	many	TGCGCCAGCAGCTTAGAGGGGGAAGAGACCCAGTACTTC	CASSLEGEETQYF